Following are 20 T cell receptor beta chains from one sample sequenced in a study of blood T cells in healthy people across ages. A sample-barcoded 5' primer and a J-beta primer mix were used in a second PCR of roughly 7 to 11 cycles. Using its own MiXCR run on the 5' RACE reads, TCRdb lists one record per CDR3 protein. This table has 850,000 to 1,000,000 distinct CDR3 sequences, roughly 43% appearing once. Sequencing input: blood. These receptors all stem from a man aged 25 to 40 in good health.

This clonotype appeared once. The chain uses TRBV29-1 and TRBJ2-5; 10 bases are shared with TRBD1. The DNA end is a closer match to TRBJ2-7, so the J assignment may be wrong. Germline V CDR1 and CDR2: SQVTM, ANQGSEA. This CDR3 comprises 12 residues. CDR3 region: CSAGTGANEQYF. The CDR3 nucleotides are TGCAGCGCCGGGACAGGGGCCAACGAGCAGTACTTC.

The CDR3 DNA follows: TGTGCCAGCACCAATACAGGGGCCGGCAATTCACCCCTCCACTTT. Protein sequence: CASTNTGAGNSPLHF. The V and J genes are TRBV6-6 and TRBJ1-6, with 7 bases matching TRBD1. The CDR3 spans 15 residues. V lost 7 bases to trimming and J lost 7 bases; unmatched junction nucleotides: 10. CDR1 and CDR2 from the germline V gene are MNHNY and SVGAGI (reference sequence).

As for this clonotype: A much bigger clone sits one base away, suggesting this may be a read error. The chain employs TRBV7-2 and TRBJ2-5; TRBD2 is a possible D gene (5 bases). The J call is doubtful: the DNA matches TRBJ2-7 better. The CDR3 length is 14 residues. Germline V gene data show CDR1 as SGHTA and CDR2 as FQGNSA. CDR3 sequence: CASSSRGSSHEQYF. CDR3 DNA sequence: TGTGCCAGCAGCTCACGGGGTAGCTCCCACGAGCAGTACTTC.

The chain is built from TRBV24-1 and TRBJ2-3; D gene ambiguous. V lost 0 bases and J lost 0, with 9 bases in between. The CDR3 has 16 amino acids. Germline lookup yields CDR1 KGHDR and CDR2 SFDVKD. The DNA for the CDR3 is TGTGCCACCAGTGATTTGGGCAGAGCTAGCACAGATACGCAGTATTTT. This codes for CATSDLGRASTDTQYF.

This clonotype was counted ten times or more. This chain links TRBV28 with TRBJ1-2, with D unresolved. Trimming left V 7 bases short and J 8 bases short, with 17 bases between. Germline loops: CDR1 MDHEN, CDR2 SYDVKM. The CDR3 sequence is 13 residues long. Written as DNA, the CDR3 is TGTGCCAGCACTATGGGAGGGTCGGGCGGCTACACCTTC. It specifies CASTMGGSGGYTF.

This clonotype was detected a few times. The CDR3 DNA sequence: TGCGCCAGCAGCCTGGGCCATGAGACCCAGTACTTC. This translates into CASSLGHETQYF. The chain is built from TRBV5-1 and TRBJ2-5, with no clear D. There are 12 residues in the CDR3. The V end lost 4 bases, the J end lost 5 bases, and 9 bases lay between the germline ends. CDR1 and CDR2 from the germline V gene are SGHRS and YFSETQ.

The J gene is TRBJ1-6, the V gene TRBV25-1, with D possibly TRBD1 on 6 matching bases. Germline V gene lookup returns CDR1 MGHDK and CDR2 SYGVNS. Trimming removed 8 bases from V and 4 bases from J, with 12 bases in between. The CDR3 sequence is 14 residues long. Here the CDR3 reads CASRGPIYNSPLHF. The CDR3 DNA reads TGTGCCAGCCGGGGGCCGATTTATAATTCACCCCTCCACTTT.

The chain uses TRBV20-1 and TRBJ2-1; D possibly corresponds to TRBD1 (7 bases). This CDR3 region has 15 residues. Trimming left V 2 bases short and J 8 bases short, with 19 bases between. The germline gives CDR1 DFQATT, CDR2 SNEGSKA (reference sequence). The CDR3 DNA reads TGCAGTGCTAGAAAGGGGGCGGGACGGGGAGATGAGCAGTTCTTC. Its protein is CSARKGAGRGDEQFF.

This clonotype was detected a few times. This rearrangement joins TRBV7-2 to TRBJ2-5, with TRBD1 as a possible D gene (6 bases). The CDR3 runs to 12 residues. V gave up 3 bases and J gave up 9 bases, with 11 bases separating them. CDR1 and CDR2 from the germline V gene are SGHTA and FQGNSA. The chain's CDR3 is CASSFMDRSQYF. DNA of the CDR3: TGTGCCAGCAGCTTTATGGACAGATCCCAGTACTTC.

The chain uses TRBV6-6 and TRBJ2-7; 11 bases are a match to TRBD1. This CDR3 comprises 13 residues. V gave up 7 bases and J gave up 3 bases; unmatched junction bases: 2. The germline gives CDR1 MNHNY, CDR2 SVGAGI (reference sequence). The CDR3: CASTGQGVYEQYF. For the CDR3, the DNA is TGTGCCAGCACGGGACAGGGGGTCTACGAGCAGTACTTC.

J is TRBJ1-6 and V is TRBV18; D is ambiguous. The V end was cut by 3 bases, the J end by 3 bases, with 12 bases between. This CDR3 spans 16 amino acids. Germline V gene lookup returns CDR1 KGHSH and CDR2 LQKENI. The CDR3 DNA reads TGTGCCAGCTCACCCTATAAGGCGGGCTATAATTCACCCCTCCACTTT. It is translated as CASSPYKAGYNSPLHF.

The CDR3 region is CASSDPGTSAYGYTF. As DNA, the CDR3 is TGTGCCAGCAGTGACCCGGGCACCAGCGCTTACGGCTACACCTTC. The chain carries TRBV6-1 and TRBJ1-2, with no clear D. The CDR3 is 15 amino acids. Trimming removed 3 bases from V and 8 bases from J, with 19 bases in between. From germline, CDR1 is MNHNS and CDR2 SASEGT.

This clonotype was observed a handful of times. The chain links TRBV9 to TRBJ1-1; 10 bases are a match to TRBD1. CDR1 and CDR2 from the germline V gene are SGDLS and YYNGEE. V shed 3 bases, J shed 3 bases, and the junction held 5 bases outside the gene matches. The CDR3 has 15 amino acids. CDR3 sequence (DNA): TGTGCCAGCAGCGGACAGGGGGCGGGCTACACTGAAGCTTTCTTT. It yields the protein CASSGQGAGYTEAFF.

This clonotype was detected once. The V and J genes are TRBV2 and TRBJ1-1; 8 nucleotides line up with TRBD1. CDR3 length equals 17 residues. Germline V gives CDR1 SNHLY, CDR2 FYNNEI. After removal of 8 bases from V and 0 bases from J, the junction contained 14 bases not matched to a gene. CDR3 coding DNA: TGTGCCAGCCGGAGGGGGCAGGGGGCCTATTTGAACACTGAAGCTTTCTTT. The encoded protein is CASRRGQGAYLNTEAFF. Using reference TRBV2 and TRBJ1-1 for the parts outside the CDR3, the full variable domain is EPEVTQTPSHQVTQMGQEVILRCVPISNHLYFYWYRQILGQKVEFLVSFYNNEISEKSEIFDDQFSVERPDGSNFTLKIRSTKLEDSAMYFCASRRGQGAYLNTEAFFGQGTRLTVV.

The chain uses TRBV20-1 and TRBJ2-5; D uncertain. The V gene's germline CDR1 is DFQATT and CDR2 SNEGSKA (reference sequence). The CDR3 extends over 14 amino acids. The V end lost 3 bases, the J end lost 2 bases, and 13 bases lay between the germline ends. The CDR3 region has the DNA TGCAGTGCTAGGGAAATAACAGAGCAAGAGACCCAGTACTTC. It specifies CSAREITEQETQYF.

The genes are TRBV7-2 and TRBJ2-5; 7 bases match TRBD1. The CDR3 contains 15 residues. CDR1 and CDR2 from the germline V gene are SGHTA and FQGNSA. Losses at the gene ends were 4 bases for V and 2 bases for J; bases not matched to a gene: 7. CDR3 region: CASSYPGTAQETQYF. CDR3 in DNA: TGTGCCAGCAGCTATCCCGGGACAGCTCAAGAGACCCAGTACTTC.

In this sample, this clonotype turned up a few times. The chain recombines TRBV5-1 with TRBJ2-3; 9 nucleotides agree with TRBD1. J was trimmed by 1 base and V by 5 bases; bases with no gene match: 11. The CDR3 has 17 amino acids. From germline, CDR1 is SGHRS and CDR2 YFSETQ. The CDR3, as DNA: TGCGCCAGCAGTCATTGGCGGGACAGGGTCGGCACAGATACGCAGTATTTT. Translated, it gives CASSHWRDRVGTDTQYF.

The chain combines TRBV4-1 with TRBJ2-2; weak D call: TRBD1 (7 bases). This CDR3 is built from 16 residues. Trimming cost V 2 bases and J 4 bases, with 14 bases left between them. Germline values: CDR1 MGHRA, CDR2 YSYEKL. The CDR3 loop reads CASSQHAGQTTGELFF. The CDR3 coding sequence is TGCGCCAGCAGCCAACACGCGGGACAGACCACCGGGGAGCTGTTTTTT.

The gene calls are TRBV18 and TRBJ1-5, with D uncertain. The CDR3 covers 15 residues. Germline V lookup: CDR1 KGHSH, CDR2 LQKENI. V lost 4 bases, J lost 3 bases, and 13 bases lay in between. The CDR3 nucleotides are TGTGCCAGCTCACTCCTGGCCCACTCCAATCAGCCCCAGCATTTT. Encoded protein: CASSLLAHSNQPQHF. The full variable domain, rest sourced from reference TRBV18 and TRBJ1-5, is NAGVMQNPRHLVRRRGQEARLRCSPMKGHSHVYWYRQLPEEGLKFMVYLQKENIIDESGMPKERFSAEFPKEGPSILRIQQVVRGDSAAYFCASSLLAHSNQPQHFGDGTRLSIL.

This clonotype was found once. V gene TRBV20-1 combines with J gene TRBJ1-1, with 7 positions matching TRBD1. With 1 base clipped from V and 0 bases from J, the junction kept 11 bases outside the gene matches. The CDR3 is 17 residues long. CDR1 and CDR2 (germline): DFQATT, SNEGSKA (reference sequence). The chain's CDR3 is CSARGASGDSVNTEAFF. DNA for the CDR3: TGCAGTGCTAGAGGGGCATCCGGGGACAGCGTGAACACTGAAGCTTTCTTT.